This T cell receptor beta chain was sequenced in a study of blood T cells in healthy people across ages (dated by TCRdb to the mid-2010s). Describing the broader study: In model experiments, roughly one uniquely barcoded TCR beta cDNA molecule per two T cells was captured by template switching. Age-related changes in TCR beta repertoire diversity were measured in the study by deep sequencing normalized with unique cDNA molecular identifiers. Using the same blood draw, the study looked at two additional independent replicas of 1 million unique cDNA reads for two donors, one aged 18 to 30 and the other aged 80 or older. Donors were grouped into four age groups: young (average approximately 15 years), middle-aged (roughly 38), aged (around 66) and long-lived (roughly 80). Findings and caveats that apply to the study as a whole: Estimates of total diversity from one million sequenced T cells were regarded as lower bounds and underestimates. Because profiling used bulk unsorted PBMCs, naive and antigen-experienced compartments could not be compared conclusively. Compared with the aged group, the long-lived group had more naive CD4+ T cells, fewer expanded clones and increased TCR diversity, suggesting age selection. Donor CMV infection status was unknown, potentially confounding age-related changes in expanded clonotypes. The percentage of naive T cells measured by flow cytometry correlated strongly with observed TCR beta diversity. Observed TCR beta diversity per million T cells fell roughly linearly with age, and a significant reduction was already apparent by age roughly 40.

Systemically healthy Caucasian individuals from Russia, 35 to 50 in total and aged roughly 6 to 90 years, were included as donors. Each donor gave approximately 9.4 milliliters of peripheral blood, drawn into EDTA-treated Vacutainer tubes. PBMCs were isolated by Ficoll-Paque density-gradient centrifugation, with at least 6 million obtained per sample. Trizol reagent was used to extract total RNA from the PBMCs, yielding at least 5.5 micrograms per sample. For every donor, an aliquot of PBMCs went through flow cytometry to measure the percentages of naive CD45RAhigh/CD27high T cells. From cysteine to phenylalanine, the CDR3 is 13 amino acids long. CDR3 DNA is the only sequence kept; it has 39 bases, read in frame from the first base. The germline V gene sets CDR1 to MNHEY and CDR2 to SVGAGI. Trimming at the junction amounts to 8 bases on V and 2 bases on J, and the germline ends lie 12 bases apart.

This clonotype was observed a handful of times. It has no known antigen specificity. No much larger clonotype is one base removed from it; base qualities were not supplied. Library prep was done by 5' RACE. TCRdb lists the instrument as Illumina HiSeq 2500. The second PCR ran for roughly 7 to 11 cycles and used a J-beta primer mix along with a sample-barcoded 5' primer. A template-switch 5' adaptor carrying 12 random nucleotides introduced a unique molecular identifier onto each TCR beta cDNA molecule. At least 2.5 million CDR3-containing paired-end reads were obtained from each sample. All of the RNA was converted into first-strand cDNA using the Mint cDNA synthesis kit, with a TRBC-specific oligonucleotide serving as the primer. After uracil-DNA glycosylase treatment, a first 18-cycle PCR used universal primers M1SS and BC2_uni_R on all cDNA. The study's processing was this. For normalization, 1 million high-quality reads were randomly selected from each sample, with every read carrying a distinct molecular identifier. Instead of being binned into consensus sequences, reads that shared molecular identifiers were thrown out. MiTCR, with a Q25 quality threshold and the strictest error-elimination algorithm, was used for CDR3 identification, clonotype clustering and error correction. Lower-bound total TCR beta diversity was estimated with a nonparametric unseen species model using Euler transformation. The raw public reads went through TCRdb reprocessing: fastp at Q25, MiXCR clone calling, in-frame beta chains kept. Rows matching on CDR3 protein sequence are summarized as one entry with the most common DNA and genes. The V and J calls follow TCRdb's processing rather than the paper's. The sample table contains 1 million or so distinct CDR3 sequences; only one count was recorded for about 25% of them. The ten largest make up approximately 0.79% of the sample.

Another study also made use of these data, one on T cells of mothers and their children. The second study's paper adds: Nine systemically healthy Caucasian individuals, comprising three mothers and their six children, were included as donors. cDNA synthesis used all of the extracted RNA, with around 1.5 ug of RNA in each 15 ul reaction. Sample barcodes and 2-4 random nucleotides were added via the M1S primer in the second PCR. Over 8 million TCR beta CDR3 reads came from each mother, compared with 2.5 million to 3.5 million reads from each child. TCR recombination output is similarly shaped by thymic selection in related and unrelated pairs, with a minor effect exerted by inherited differences. Normalized repertoire overlap in related mother-child pairs was always slightly higher than in unrelated mother-child pairs, but the difference was never significant. Persistent microchimeric T cell clones were not detected, at a sensitivity of approximately 100 clones per million clonotypes. The study used deep NGS to compare TCR beta repertoires of mothers and children, seeking features distinguishing related mother-child pairs from unrelated individuals. Mothers averaged roughly 40 +/- 4 years of age and children averaged about 10 +/- 4 years. After adapter ligation was performed with NEBNext reagents, the libraries were sequenced on an Illumina HiSeq 2000 with 100+100 nt paired-end reads. To avoid cross-contamination, the mother libraries and the child libraries were prepared a month apart and sequenced in separate runs. For each donor, somewhere between roughly 450,000 and 2,100,000 distinct TCR beta clonotypes were identified. Naive TCR beta clonotypes were estimated from low-frequency clonotypes matched to each donor's FACS-determined naive share, without sorting.

The source is a girl aged 2-10 years in good health. What was sequenced was blood. The chain was built from TRBV6-5 and TRBJ1-1; no D gene call is confident. The DNA sequence is as follows: TGTGCCAGCCACCTAGGGAGAAACACTGAAGCTTTCTTT. Translated, this gives CASHLGRNTEAFF.